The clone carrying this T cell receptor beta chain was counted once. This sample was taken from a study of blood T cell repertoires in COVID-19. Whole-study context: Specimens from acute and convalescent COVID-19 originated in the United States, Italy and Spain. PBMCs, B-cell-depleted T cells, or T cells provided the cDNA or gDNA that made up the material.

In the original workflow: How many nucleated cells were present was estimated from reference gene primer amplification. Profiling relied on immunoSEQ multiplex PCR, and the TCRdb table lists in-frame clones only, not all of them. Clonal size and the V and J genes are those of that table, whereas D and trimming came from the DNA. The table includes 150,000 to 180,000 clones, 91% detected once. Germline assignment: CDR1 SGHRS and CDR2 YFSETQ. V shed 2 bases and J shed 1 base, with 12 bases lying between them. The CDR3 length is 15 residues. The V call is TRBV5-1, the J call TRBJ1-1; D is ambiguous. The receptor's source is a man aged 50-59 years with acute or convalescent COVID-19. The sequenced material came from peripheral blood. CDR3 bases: TGCGCCAGCAGCTTTAAAGGAGCCGGGAACACTGAAGCTTTCTTT. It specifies CASSFKGAGNTEAFF.